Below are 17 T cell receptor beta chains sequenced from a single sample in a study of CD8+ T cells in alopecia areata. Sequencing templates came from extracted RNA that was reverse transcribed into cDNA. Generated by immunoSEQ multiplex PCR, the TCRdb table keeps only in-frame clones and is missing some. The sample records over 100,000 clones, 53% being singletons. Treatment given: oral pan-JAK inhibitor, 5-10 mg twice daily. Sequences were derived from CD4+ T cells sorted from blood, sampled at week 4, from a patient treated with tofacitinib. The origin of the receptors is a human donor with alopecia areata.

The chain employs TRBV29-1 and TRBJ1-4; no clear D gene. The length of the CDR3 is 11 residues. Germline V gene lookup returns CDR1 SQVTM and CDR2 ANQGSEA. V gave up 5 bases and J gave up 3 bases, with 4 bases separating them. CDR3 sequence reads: CSVFANEKLFF. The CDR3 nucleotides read TGCAGCGTTTTTGCTAATGAAAAACTGTTTTTT. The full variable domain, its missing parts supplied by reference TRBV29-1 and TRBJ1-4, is SAVISQKPSRDICQRGTSLTIQCQVDSQVTMMFWYRQQPGQSLTLIATANQGSEATYESGFVIDKFPISRPNLTFSTLTVSNMSPEDSSIYLCSVFANEKLFFGSGTQLSVL.

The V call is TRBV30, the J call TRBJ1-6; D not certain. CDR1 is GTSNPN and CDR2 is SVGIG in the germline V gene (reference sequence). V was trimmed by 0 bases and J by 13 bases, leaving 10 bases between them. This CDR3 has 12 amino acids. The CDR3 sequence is CAWSVGISPLHF. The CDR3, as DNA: TGTGCCTGGAGTGTAGGGATTTCTCCCCTCCACTTT. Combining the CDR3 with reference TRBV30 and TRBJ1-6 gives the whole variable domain SQTIHQWPATLVQPVGSPLSLECTVEGTSNPNLYWYRQAAGRGLQLLFYSVGIGQISSEVPQNLSASRPQDRQFILSSKKLLLSDSGFYLCAWSVGISPLHFGNGTRLTVT.

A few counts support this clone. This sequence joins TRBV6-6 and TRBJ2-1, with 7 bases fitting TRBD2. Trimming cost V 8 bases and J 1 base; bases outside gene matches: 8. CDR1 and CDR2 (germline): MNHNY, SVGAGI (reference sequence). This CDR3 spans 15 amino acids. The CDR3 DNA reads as TGTGCCAGCGGAACGGGGCGGGGGTCCTACAATGAGCAGTTCTTC. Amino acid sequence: CASGTGRGSYNEQFF.

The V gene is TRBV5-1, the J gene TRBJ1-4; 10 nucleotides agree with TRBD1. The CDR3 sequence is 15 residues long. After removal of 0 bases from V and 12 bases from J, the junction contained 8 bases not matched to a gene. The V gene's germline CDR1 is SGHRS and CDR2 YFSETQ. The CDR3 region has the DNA TGCGCCAGCAGCTTGGAACCGGGACAGGGGAAAGAACTGTTTTTT. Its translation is CASSLEPGQGKELFF.

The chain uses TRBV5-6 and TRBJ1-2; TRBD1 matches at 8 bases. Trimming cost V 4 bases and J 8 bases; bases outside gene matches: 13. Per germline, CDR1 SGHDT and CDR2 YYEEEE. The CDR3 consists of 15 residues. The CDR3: CASSLGQGTAIGYTF. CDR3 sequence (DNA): TGTGCCAGCAGCCTTGGACAGGGTACTGCTATAGGCTACACCTTC.

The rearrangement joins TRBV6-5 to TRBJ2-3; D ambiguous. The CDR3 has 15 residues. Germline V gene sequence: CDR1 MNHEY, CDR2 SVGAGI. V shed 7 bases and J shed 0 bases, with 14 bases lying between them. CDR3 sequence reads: CASKELSASTDTQYF. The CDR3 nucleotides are TGTGCCAGCAAGGAGCTAAGTGCTAGCACAGATACGCAGTATTTT.

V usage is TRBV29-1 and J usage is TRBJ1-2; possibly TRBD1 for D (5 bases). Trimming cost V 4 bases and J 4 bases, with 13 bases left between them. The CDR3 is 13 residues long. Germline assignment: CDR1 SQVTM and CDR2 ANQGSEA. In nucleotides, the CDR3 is TGCAGCGTTGTAAACACAGGCTCCTATGGCTACACCTTC. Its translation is CSVVNTGSYGYTF. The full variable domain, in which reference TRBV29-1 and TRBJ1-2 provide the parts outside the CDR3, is SAVISQKPSRDICQRGTSLTIQCQVDSQVTMMFWYRQQPGQSLTLIATANQGSEATYESGFVIDKFPISRPNLTFSTLTVSNMSPEDSSIYLCSVVNTGSYGYTFGSGTRLTVV.

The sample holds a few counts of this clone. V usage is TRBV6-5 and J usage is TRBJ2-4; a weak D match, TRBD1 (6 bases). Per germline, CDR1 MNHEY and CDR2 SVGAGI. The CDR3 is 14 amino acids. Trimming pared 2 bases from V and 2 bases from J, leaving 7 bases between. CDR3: CASSYRDTKNIQYF. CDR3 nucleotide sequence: TGTGCCAGCAGTTACCGGGACACCAAAAACATTCAGTACTTC.

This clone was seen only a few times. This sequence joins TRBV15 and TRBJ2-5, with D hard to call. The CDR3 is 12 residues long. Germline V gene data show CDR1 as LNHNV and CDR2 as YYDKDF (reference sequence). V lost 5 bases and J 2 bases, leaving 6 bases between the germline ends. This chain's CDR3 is CATSHTQETQYF. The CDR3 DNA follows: TGTGCCACCAGCCATACGCAAGAGACCCAGTACTTC.

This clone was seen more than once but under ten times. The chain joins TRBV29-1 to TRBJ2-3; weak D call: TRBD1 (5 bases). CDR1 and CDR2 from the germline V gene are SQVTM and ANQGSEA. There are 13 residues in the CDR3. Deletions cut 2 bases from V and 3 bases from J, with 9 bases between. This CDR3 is CSVEQGRTDTQYF. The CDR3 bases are TGCAGCGTTGAACAGGGTAGGACAGATACGCAGTATTTT.

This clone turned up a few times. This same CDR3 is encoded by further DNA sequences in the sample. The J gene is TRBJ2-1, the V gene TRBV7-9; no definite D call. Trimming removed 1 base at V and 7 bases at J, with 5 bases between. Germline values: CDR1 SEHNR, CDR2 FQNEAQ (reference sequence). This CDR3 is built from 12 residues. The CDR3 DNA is TGTGCCAGCAGCTTAGTCGGAAATGAGCAGTTCTTC. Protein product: CASSLVGNEQFF.

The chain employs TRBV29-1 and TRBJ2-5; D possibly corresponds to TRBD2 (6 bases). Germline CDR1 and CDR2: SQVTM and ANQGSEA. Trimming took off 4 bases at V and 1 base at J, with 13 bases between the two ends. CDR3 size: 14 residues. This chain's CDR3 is CSVVSSVPQETQYF. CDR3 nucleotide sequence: TGCAGCGTTGTTTCTAGCGTACCCCAAGAGACCCAGTACTTC.

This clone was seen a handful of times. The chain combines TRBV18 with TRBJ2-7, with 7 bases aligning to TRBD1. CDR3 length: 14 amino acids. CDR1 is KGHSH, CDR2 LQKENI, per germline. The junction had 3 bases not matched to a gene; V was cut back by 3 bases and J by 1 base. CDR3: CASSPHRGSYEQYF. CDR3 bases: TGTGCCAGCTCACCTCACAGGGGTTCCTACGAGCAGTACTTC.

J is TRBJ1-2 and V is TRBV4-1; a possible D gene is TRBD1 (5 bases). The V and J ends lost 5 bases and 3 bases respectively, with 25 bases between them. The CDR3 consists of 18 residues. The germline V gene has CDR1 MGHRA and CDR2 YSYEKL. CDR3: CASSSPGRGETPHYGYTF. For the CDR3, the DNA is TGCGCCAGCAGCTCACCAGGGCGGGGTGAAACGCCACACTATGGCTACACCTTC.

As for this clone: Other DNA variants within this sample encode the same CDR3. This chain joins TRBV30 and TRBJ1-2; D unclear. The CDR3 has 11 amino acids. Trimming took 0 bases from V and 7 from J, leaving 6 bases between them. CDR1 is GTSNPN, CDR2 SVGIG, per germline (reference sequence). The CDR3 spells CAWSVSAGYTF. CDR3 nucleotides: TGTGCCTGGAGTGTATCGGCTGGCTACACCTTC.

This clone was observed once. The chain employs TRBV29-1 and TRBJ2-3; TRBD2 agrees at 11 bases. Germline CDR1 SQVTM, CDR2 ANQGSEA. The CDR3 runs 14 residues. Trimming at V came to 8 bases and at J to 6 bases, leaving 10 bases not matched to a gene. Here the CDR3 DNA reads TGCAGCACCCGGGGTAGCGGGAGGGCGGATACGCAGTATTTT. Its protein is CSTRGSGRADTQYF.

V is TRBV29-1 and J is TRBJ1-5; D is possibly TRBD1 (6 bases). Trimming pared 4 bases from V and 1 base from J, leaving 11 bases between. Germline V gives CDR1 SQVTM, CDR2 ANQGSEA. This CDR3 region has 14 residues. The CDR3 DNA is TGCAGCGTTGCAGAGGGGACAAGCAATCAGCCCCAGCATTTT. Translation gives CSVAEGTSNQPQHF.